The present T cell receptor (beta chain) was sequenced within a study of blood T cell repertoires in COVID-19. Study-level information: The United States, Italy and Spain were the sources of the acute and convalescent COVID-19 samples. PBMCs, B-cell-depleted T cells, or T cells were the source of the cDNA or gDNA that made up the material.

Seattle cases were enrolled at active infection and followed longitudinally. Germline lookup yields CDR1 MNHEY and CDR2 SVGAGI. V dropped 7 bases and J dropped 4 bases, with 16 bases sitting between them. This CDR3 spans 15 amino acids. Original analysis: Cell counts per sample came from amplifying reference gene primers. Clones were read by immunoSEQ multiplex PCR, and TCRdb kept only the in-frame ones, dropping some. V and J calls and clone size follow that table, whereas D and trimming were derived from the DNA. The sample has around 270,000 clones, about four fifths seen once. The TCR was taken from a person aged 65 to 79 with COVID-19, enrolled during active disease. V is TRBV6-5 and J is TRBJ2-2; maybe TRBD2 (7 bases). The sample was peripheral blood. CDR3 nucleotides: TGTGCCAGCATCCACCCCGGGGGGCCCACCGGGGAGCTGTTTTTT. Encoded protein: CASIHPGGPTGELFF.